This T cell receptor beta chain derives from a study of T-cell reconstitution after alpha-beta-depleted transplantation in children. Unique molecular identifiers were incorporated during preparation of the TCRbeta library. Each CDR3 protein gets one entry after TCRdb re-called the PCR reads with MiXCR. The data show hundreds of thousands of distinct CDR3 sequences, roughly a tenth seen once. Trimming removed 4 bases from V and 4 bases from J; junction bases left unmatched: 7. This CDR3 contains 16 residues. The receptor comes from a human donor who donated a stem cell graft to a child with acute myeloid leukemia. This chain connects TRBV12-3 or TRBV12-4 to TRBJ2-5, with 12 positions matching TRBD2. The source was PBMCs from the stem cell graft donor, collected from the stem cell graft. This CDR3 is CASSSRLAGVGETQYF. In DNA form, the CDR3 reads TGTGCCAGCAGTTCCCGACTAGCGGGAGTAGGAGAGACCCAGTACTTC.